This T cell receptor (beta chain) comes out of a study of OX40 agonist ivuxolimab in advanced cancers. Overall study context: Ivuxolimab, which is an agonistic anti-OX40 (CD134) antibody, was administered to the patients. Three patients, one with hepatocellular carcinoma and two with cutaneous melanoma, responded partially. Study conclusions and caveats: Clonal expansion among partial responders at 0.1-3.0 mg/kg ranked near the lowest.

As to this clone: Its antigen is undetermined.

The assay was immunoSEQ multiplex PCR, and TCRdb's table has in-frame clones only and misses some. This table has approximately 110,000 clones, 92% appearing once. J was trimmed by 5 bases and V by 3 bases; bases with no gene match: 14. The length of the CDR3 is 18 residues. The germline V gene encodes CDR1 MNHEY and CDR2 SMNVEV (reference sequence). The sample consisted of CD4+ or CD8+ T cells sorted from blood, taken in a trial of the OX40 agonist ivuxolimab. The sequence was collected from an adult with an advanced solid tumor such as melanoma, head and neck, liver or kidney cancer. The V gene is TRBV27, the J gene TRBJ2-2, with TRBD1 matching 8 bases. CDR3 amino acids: CASSFVLTSTGGTGELFF. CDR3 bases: TGTGCCAGCAGTTTCGTCCTTACCAGTACAGGGGGGACCGGGGAGCTGTTTTTT.